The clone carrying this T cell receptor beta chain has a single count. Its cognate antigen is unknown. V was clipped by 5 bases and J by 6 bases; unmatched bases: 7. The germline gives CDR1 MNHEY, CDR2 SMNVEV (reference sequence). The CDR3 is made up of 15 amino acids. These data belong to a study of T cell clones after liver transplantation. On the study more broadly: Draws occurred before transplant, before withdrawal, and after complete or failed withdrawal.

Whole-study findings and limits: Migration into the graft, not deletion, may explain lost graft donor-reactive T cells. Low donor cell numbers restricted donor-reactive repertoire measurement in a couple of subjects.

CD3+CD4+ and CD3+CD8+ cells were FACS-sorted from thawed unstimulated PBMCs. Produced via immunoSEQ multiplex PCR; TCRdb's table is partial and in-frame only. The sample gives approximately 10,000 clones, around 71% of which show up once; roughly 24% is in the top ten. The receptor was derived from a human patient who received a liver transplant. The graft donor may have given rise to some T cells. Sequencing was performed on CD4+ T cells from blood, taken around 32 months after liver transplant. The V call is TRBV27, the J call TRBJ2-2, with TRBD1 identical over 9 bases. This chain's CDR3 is CASSEDRGWAGELFF. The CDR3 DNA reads TGTGCCAGCAGTGAGGACAGGGGATGGGCCGGGGAGCTGTTTTTT.